This note documents a single T cell receptor beta chain sequence. Clones were read by immunoSEQ multiplex PCR, and TCRdb kept only the in-frame ones, dropping some. This table holds 300,000 to 400,000 clones, 80% to 90% found once. Treatment of the sample: some 19 received Ad26.COV2.S at low or high dose, single or two shots; several received placebo; per-sample allocation not given. All samples were drawn on day 63, counting from the first vaccine or placebo injection. The data were taken from a study of Ad26.COV2.S vaccination and SARS-CoV-2 variants. Trimming shortened V by 5 bases and J by 1 base, and 11 bases separated the two germline ends. The CDR3 runs to 14 residues. Germline V CDR1 and CDR2: MNHEY, SVGAGI.

The chain carries TRBV6-5 and TRBJ2-5; D gene uncertain. The material sequenced was peripheral blood, taken in a trial of Ad26.COV2.S vaccine versus placebo. The source is a person aged 18 to 59 who received the Ad26.COV2.S COVID-19 vaccine or a placebo. The CDR3 region has the DNA TGTGCCAGCAGTAATTCGGCCACCCAAGAGACCCAGTACTTC. It codes for CASSNSATQETQYF.